The next 20 T cell receptor beta chains were all read from a single sample in a study of tumor-infiltrating lymphocytes in oesophageal squamous cell carcinoma. TCRdb reanalysed the PCR reads using MiXCR and keeps one entry per CDR3 protein. The sample lists 15,000 to 20,000 distinct CDR3 sequences; around 45% were seen once. Sequences were obtained from normal esophageal tissue next to the tumor. These receptors were obtained from a female donor with esophageal squamous cell carcinoma.

This sequence joins TRBV7-6 and TRBJ2-4, with D uncertain. The length of the CDR3 is 12 residues. V lost 3 bases to trimming and J lost 9 bases, with 9 bases between them. Germline lookup yields CDR1 SGHVS and CDR2 FNYEAQ. CDR3 region: CASSFLYGIQYF. The DNA of the CDR3 is TGTGCCAGCAGCTTCCTGTATGGCATTCAGTACTTC.

This chain links TRBV7-3 with TRBJ2-3; 8 positions match TRBD1. The CDR3 contains 15 residues. CDR1 and CDR2 from the germline V gene are SGHTA and FQGTGA. V lost 4 bases to trimming and J lost 4 bases; unmatched junction nucleotides: 7. The CDR3 sequence is CASSSAQGAADTQYF. As DNA, the CDR3 is TGTGCCAGCAGCTCCGCCCAGGGGGCCGCAGATACGCAGTATTTT.

The chain recombines TRBV12-3 or TRBV12-4 with TRBJ2-6; D remains unclear. The assigned J gene may be wrong: the sequence end matches TRBJ2-5 better. This CDR3 is built from 14 residues. As DNA, the CDR3 is TGTGCCAGCAGTTTAACGGCATCCCAAGAGACCCAGTACTTC. It encodes CASSLTASQETQYF.

This clonotype occurred many times. The gene calls are TRBV19 and TRBJ2-1; 8 nucleotides agree with TRBD2. Trimming took 1 base from V and 7 from J; bases not matched to a gene: 15. Germline-derived CDR1 and CDR2 are LNHDA and SQIVND (reference sequence). The CDR3 has 18 amino acids. This chain's CDR3 is CASSIVRGLATFTNEQFF. Here the CDR3 DNA reads TGTGCCAGTAGTATAGTCCGCGGACTAGCCACCTTTACAAATGAGCAGTTCTTC.

This clonotype was detected only a few times. V gene TRBV6-1 combines with J gene TRBJ2-7, with 9 bases aligning to TRBD2. The tail of the sequence fits TRBJ2-1 better, so the J call may be wrong. Germline loops: CDR1 MNHNS, CDR2 SASEGT. The CDR3 contains 14 residues. Here the CDR3 reads CASRLAGSYNEQFF. The CDR3 region has the DNA TGTGCCAGCAGACTAGCGGGTTCCTACAATGAGCAGTTCTTC.

This clonotype was recorded once. CDR3 sequence reads: CASKRAVPAADTQYF. In DNA form, the CDR3 reads TGTGCCAGCAAAAGGGCGGTACCGGCTGCAGATACGCAGTATTTT. V gene TRBV7-2 combines with J gene TRBJ2-3; D uncertain. V lost 7 bases to trimming and J lost 4 bases, with 18 bases between them. Per the germline V gene, CDR1 is SGHTA and CDR2 is FQGNSA. The CDR3 is 15 residues long.

This clonotype was found once. This likely comes from a read error, as the CDR3 has no conserved phenylalanine or tryptophan at its end. It is unclear where the CDR3 begins or ends on the DNA, so no DNA is shown, and the CDR3 is as TCRdb lists it. CDR3 in amino acids: CASSSTLG. V usage is TRBV7-9 and J usage is TRBJ2-1; TRBD2 was called by the table and not checked on the DNA. The germline CDR1 and CDR2 sequences are SEHNR and FQNEAQ (reference sequence). The CDR3 region is 8 residues in length, termini included.

The V gene is TRBV7-4, the J gene TRBJ1-1; possible D gene TRBD2, 5 bases. The J call is uncertain, as TRBJ2-2 better fits the DNA end. Germline V gene sequence: CDR1 SGHVT, CDR2 SQSDAQ. The CDR3 runs to 13 residues. This chain's CDR3 is CAIGGGPEGELFF. CDR3 coding DNA: TGTGCCATCGGAGGAGGCCCGGAAGGGGAGCTGTTTTTT.

The sample holds a few counts of this clonotype. The genes are TRBV6-1 and TRBJ2-3; 7 bases agree with TRBD2. This CDR3 is built from 16 residues. V lost 1 base to trimming and J lost 0 bases; unmatched junction nucleotides: 4. Per germline, CDR1 MNHNS and CDR2 SASEGT. CDR3 loop: CASSEGWGGSTDTQYF. DNA of the CDR3: TGTGCCAGCAGTGAAGGATGGGGGGGGAGCACAGATACGCAGTATTTT.

This clonotype is categorized as medium-sized. At one of its ends the junction is not consistent with the germline gene, which may arise from a read error. V usage is TRBV6-1 and J usage is TRBJ1-4; the D gene is possibly TRBD1 (6 bases). The CDR3 spans 11 residues. Germline loops: CDR1 MNHNS, CDR2 SASEGT. This chain's CDR3 is CASSRGERLFF. DNA of the CDR3: TGTGCCAGCAGCAGGGGAGAAAGACTGTTTTTT.

The rearrangement uses TRBV7-6 and TRBJ1-3; 10 bases map to TRBD1. V trimming: 2 bases; J trimming: 5 bases; junction bases outside the gene matches: 9. This CDR3 contains 17 residues. From germline, CDR1 is SGHVS and CDR2 FNYEAQ. The CDR3 DNA reads TGTGCCAGCAGCTTACCCAGACAGGGGGCCGGGCGAAACACCATATATTTT. Its protein is CASSLPRQGAGRNTIYF.

This chain links TRBV7-2 with TRBJ1-1; 9 positions agree with TRBD1. CDR1 is SGHTA, CDR2 FQGNSA, per germline. J lost 3 bases, V lost 6 bases, and 5 bases had no gene match. This CDR3 comprises 14 residues. Here the CDR3 reads CASSQQGADTEAFF. The CDR3 bases are TGTGCCAGCAGTCAACAGGGGGCTGACACTGAAGCTTTCTTT.

A note on this clonotype: A junction boundary mismatches the germline segment, possibly from a read error. The chain couples TRBV7-9 to TRBJ2-3, with 15 bases identical to TRBD2. From germline, CDR1 is SEHNR and CDR2 FQNEAQ (reference sequence). The CDR3 contains 14 residues. The CDR3 region is CASRPTGTSGRTSF. In DNA, the CDR3 is TGTGCCAGCAGGCCGACCGGGACTAGCGGGAGGACCTCTTTT.

This chain connects TRBV3-1 to TRBJ2-7; 9 bases are shared with TRBD2. The assigned J gene may be wrong: the sequence end matches TRBJ2-1 better. Looked up from germline, CDR1 is LGHDT and CDR2 is YNNKEL (reference sequence). CDR3 size: 17 residues. As DNA, the CDR3 is TGTGCCAGCAGCCCAGGGACTAGCTTTTCGACTTACAATGAGCAGTTCTTC. It specifies CASSPGTSFSTYNEQFF.

This clonotype was detected only once. The V and J genes are TRBV2 and TRBJ2-3; D not certain. The J call is in doubt because the DNA end fits TRBJ2-7 better. CDR3 size: 12 residues. The germline V gene encodes CDR1 SNHLY and CDR2 FYNNEI. CDR3 protein: CASSSGLDEQYF. CDR3 DNA sequence: TGTGCCAGCAGTTCTGGGTTGGATGAGCAGTACTTC.

The chain recombines TRBV7-3 with TRBJ2-1; D is possibly TRBD1 or TRBD2 (6 bases each). Looked up from germline, CDR1 is SGHTA and CDR2 is FQGTGA. The CDR3 has 15 residues. Trimming cost V 5 bases and J 1 base, with 12 bases left between them. CDR3: CASSSIGGSYNEQFF. The CDR3 nucleotides read TGTGCCAGCAGCAGTATAGGGGGGTCCTACAATGAGCAGTTCTTC.

Only one count was recorded for this clonotype. A junction boundary mismatches the germline segment, possibly from a read error. The chain has TRBV7-3 and TRBJ2-5; tentative D call: TRBD1 (6 bases). This CDR3 spans 15 amino acids. Germline V lookup: CDR1 SGHTA, CDR2 FQGTGA. CDR3 sequence: CASSATRQENSPLHF. CDR3 nucleotides: TGTGCCAGCAGCGCTACCCGACAGGAGAATTCACCCCTCCACTTC.

The chain carries TRBV11-2 and TRBJ2-5; 8 nucleotides agree with TRBD2. CDR1 is SGHAT, CDR2 FQNNGV, per germline. V trimming: 6 bases; J trimming: 5 bases; junction bases outside the gene matches: 14. The CDR3 runs to 16 residues. The CDR3, as DNA: TGTGCCAGCAGTCTAGGATCGAGGTCTAGCGGGGAGACCCAGTACTTC. Translating it yields CASSLGSRSSGETQYF.

This chain links TRBV4-3 with TRBJ2-1; perhaps TRBD1 as D (6 bases). The J call may be in error: the DNA end matches TRBJ1-2 better. Per germline, CDR1 LGHNA and CDR2 YSLEER. The CDR3 contains 14 residues. CDR3 in amino acids: CASSQEGRGDGYTF. The CDR3 region has the DNA TGCGCCAGCAGCCAAGAAGGCAGGGGTGATGGCTACACCTTC.

The rearrangement links TRBV7-6 to TRBJ1-1, with D perhaps matching TRBD1 or TRBD2 (5 bases each). The DNA matches TRBJ2-2 better at its end, which makes the J call doubtful. The germline gives CDR1 SGHVS, CDR2 FNYEAQ. CDR3 length: 14 amino acids. CDR3 sequence reads: CASLGTANTGELFF. As DNA, the CDR3 is TGTGCCAGCTTAGGGACGGCCAACACCGGGGAGCTGTTTTTT.